This T cell receptor beta chain is drawn from a study of T-cell memory formation after mild COVID-19. Trimming removed 0 bases at V and 5 bases at J, with 13 bases between. This CDR3 has 16 amino acids. CDR1 and CDR2 from the germline V gene are MNHEY and SVGEGT. Constant-segment primers were used for 5'RACE, and the resulting TCR alpha and TCR beta cDNA libraries carried sample barcodes and UMIs. TCRdb ran MiXCR on the 5' RACE reads and lists one entry per CDR3 protein. Of hundreds of thousands of distinct CDR3 sequences listed, 16% are singletons. The J gene is TRBJ2-2, the V gene TRBV6-2 or TRBV6-3; possible D gene TRBD2, 7 bases. The TCR comes from a man younger than 35 who had mild COVID-19 (a few samples of this study predate the infection). Cell type and time point are not known. Sequenced: PBMCs or a T cell subset sorted from them (not recorded which). The CDR3 sequence: CASSYSWGGRTGELFF. The CDR3 DNA is TGTGCCAGCAGTTACTCTTGGGGGGGCCGGACCGGGGAGCTGTTTTTT.